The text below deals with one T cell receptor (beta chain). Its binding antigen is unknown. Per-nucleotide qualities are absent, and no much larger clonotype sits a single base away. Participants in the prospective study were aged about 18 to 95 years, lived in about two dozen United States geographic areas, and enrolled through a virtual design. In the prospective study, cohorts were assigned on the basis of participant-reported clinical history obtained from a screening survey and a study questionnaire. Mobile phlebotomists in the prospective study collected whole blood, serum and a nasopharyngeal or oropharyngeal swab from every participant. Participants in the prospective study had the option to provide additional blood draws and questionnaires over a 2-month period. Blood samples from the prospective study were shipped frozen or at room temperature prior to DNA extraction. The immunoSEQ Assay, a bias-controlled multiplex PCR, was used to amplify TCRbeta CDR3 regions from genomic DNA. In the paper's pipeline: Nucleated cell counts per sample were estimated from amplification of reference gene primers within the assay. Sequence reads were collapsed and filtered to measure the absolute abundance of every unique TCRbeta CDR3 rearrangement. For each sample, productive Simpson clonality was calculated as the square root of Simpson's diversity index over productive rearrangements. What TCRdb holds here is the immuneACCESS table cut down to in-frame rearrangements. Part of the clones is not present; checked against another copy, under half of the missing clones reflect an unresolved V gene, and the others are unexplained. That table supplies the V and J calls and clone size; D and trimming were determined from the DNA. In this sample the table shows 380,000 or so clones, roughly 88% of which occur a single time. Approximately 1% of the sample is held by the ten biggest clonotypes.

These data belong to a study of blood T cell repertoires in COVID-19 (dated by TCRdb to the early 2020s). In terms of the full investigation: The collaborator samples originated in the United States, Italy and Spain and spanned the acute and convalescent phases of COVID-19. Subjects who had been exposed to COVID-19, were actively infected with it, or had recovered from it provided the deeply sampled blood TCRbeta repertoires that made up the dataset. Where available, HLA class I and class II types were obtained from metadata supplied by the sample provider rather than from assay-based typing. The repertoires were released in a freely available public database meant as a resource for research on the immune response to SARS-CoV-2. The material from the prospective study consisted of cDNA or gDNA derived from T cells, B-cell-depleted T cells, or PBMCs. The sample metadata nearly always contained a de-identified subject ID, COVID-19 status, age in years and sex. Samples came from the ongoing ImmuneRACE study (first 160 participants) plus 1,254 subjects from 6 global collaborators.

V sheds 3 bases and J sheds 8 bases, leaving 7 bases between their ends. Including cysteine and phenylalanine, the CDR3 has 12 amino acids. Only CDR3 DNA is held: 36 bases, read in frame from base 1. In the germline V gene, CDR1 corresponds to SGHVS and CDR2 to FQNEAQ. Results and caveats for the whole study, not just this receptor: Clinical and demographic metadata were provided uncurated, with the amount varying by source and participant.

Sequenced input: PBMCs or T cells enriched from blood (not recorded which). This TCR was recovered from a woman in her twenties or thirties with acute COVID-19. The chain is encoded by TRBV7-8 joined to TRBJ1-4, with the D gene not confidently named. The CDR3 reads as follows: CASSLSGEKLFF. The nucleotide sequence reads TGTGCCAGCAGCTTGTCGGGGGAAAAACTGTTTTTT.